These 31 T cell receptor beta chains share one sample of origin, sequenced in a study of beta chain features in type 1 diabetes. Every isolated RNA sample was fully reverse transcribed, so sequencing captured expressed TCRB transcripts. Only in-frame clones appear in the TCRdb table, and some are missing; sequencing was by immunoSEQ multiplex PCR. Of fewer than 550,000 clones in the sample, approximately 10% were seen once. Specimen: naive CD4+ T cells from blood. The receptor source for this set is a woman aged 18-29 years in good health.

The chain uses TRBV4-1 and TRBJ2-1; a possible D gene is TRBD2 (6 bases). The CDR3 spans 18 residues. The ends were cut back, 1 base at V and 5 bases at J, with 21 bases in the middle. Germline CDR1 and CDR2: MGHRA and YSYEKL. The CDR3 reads CASSQVRRVDWRDNEQFF. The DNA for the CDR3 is TGCGCCAGCAGCCAAGTTAGACGCGTGGACTGGAGGGACAATGAGCAGTTCTTC.

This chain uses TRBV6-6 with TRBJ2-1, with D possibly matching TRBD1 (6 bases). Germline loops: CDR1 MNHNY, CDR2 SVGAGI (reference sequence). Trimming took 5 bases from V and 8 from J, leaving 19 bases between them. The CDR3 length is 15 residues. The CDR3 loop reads CASSQAPTGNHEQFF. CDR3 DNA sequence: TGTGCCAGCAGTCAGGCCCCTACAGGGAACCATGAGCAGTTCTTC.

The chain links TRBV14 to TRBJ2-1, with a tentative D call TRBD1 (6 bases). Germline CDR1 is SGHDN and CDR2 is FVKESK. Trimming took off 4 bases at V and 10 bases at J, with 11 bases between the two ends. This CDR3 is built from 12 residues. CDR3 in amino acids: CASSLGAWEQFF. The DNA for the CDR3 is TGTGCCAGCAGCCTGGGGGCCTGGGAGCAGTTCTTC. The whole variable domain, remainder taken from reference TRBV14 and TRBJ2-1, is EAGVTQFPSHSVIEKGQTVTLRCDPISGHDNLYWYRRVMGKEIKFLLHFVKESKQDESGMPNNRFLAERTGGTYSTLKVQPAELEDSGVYFCASSLGAWEQFFGPGTRLTVL.

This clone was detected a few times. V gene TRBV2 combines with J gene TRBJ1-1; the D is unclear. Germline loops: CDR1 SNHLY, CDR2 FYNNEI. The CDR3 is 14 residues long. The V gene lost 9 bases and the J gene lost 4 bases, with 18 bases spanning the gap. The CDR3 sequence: CASLTFGFGTEAFF. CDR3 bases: TGTGCCAGTCTCACCTTCGGGTTCGGCACTGAAGCTTTCTTT.

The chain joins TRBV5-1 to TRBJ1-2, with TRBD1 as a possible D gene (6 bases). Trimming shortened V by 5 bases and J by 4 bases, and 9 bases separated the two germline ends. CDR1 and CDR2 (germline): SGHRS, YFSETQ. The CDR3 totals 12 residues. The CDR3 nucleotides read TGCGCCAGCAGTCCACAGGGCTATGGCTACACCTTC. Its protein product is CASSPQGYGYTF.

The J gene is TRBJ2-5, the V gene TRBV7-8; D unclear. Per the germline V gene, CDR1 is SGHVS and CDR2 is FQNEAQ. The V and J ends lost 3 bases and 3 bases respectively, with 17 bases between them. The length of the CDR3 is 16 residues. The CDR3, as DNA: TGTGCCAGCAGCTTGAGCAGAGTGCGGATCGAAGAGACCCAGTACTTC. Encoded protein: CASSLSRVRIEETQYF.

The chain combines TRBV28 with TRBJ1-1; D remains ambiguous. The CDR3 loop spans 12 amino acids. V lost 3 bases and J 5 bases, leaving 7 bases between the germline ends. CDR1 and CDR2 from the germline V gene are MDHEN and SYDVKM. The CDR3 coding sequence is TGTGCCAGCAGTTTCAGCTGGACTGAAGCTTTCTTT. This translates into CASSFSWTEAFF.

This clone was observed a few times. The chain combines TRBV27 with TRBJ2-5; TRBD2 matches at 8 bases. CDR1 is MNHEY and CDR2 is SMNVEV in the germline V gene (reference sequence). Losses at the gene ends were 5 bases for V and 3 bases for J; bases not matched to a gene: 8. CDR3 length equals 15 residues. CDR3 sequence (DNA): TGTGCCAGCAGTGGGACTAGACGTGGCAAAGAGACCCAGTACTTC. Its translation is CASSGTRRGKETQYF.

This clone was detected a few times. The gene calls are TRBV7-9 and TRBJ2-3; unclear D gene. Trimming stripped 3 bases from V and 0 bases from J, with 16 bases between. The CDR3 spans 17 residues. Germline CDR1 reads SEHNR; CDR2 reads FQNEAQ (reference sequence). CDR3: CASSLSTFRASTDTQYF. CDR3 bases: TGTGCCAGCAGCTTGTCGACTTTCCGTGCTAGCACAGATACGCAGTATTTT. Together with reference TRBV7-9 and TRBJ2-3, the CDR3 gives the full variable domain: DTGVSQNPRHKITKRGQNVTFRCDPISEHNRLYWYRQTLGQGPEFLTYFQNEAQLEKSRLLSDRFSAERPKGSFSTLEIQRTEQGDSAMYLCASSLSTFRASTDTQYFGPGTRLTVL.

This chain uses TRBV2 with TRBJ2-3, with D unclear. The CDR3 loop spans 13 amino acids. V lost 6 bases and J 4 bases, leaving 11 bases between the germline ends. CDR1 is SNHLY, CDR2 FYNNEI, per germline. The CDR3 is CASRRLRPDTQYF. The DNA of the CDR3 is TGTGCCAGCAGGAGGCTCCGTCCAGATACGCAGTATTTT.

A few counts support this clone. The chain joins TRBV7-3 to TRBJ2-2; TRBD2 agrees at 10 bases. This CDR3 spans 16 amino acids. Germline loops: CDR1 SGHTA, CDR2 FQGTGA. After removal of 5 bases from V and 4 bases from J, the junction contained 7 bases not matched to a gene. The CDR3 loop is CASSTGLAEFTGELFF. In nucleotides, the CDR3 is TGTGCCAGCAGCACTGGACTAGCGGAGTTCACCGGGGAGCTGTTTTTT.

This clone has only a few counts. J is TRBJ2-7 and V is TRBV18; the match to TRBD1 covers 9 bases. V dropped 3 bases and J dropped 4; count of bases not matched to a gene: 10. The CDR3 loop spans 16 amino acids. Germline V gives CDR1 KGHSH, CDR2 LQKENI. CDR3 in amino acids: CASSPARTGAYYEQYV. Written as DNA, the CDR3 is TGTGCCAGCTCACCCGCAAGGACAGGGGCATATTACGAGCAGTACGTC.

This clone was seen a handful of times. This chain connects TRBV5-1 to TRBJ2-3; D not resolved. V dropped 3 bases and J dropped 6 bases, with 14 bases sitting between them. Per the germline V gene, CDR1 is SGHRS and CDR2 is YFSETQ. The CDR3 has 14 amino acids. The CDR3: CASSSGTGSDTQYF. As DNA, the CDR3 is TGCGCCAGCAGCTCTGGTACGGGCAGCGATACGCAGTATTTT.

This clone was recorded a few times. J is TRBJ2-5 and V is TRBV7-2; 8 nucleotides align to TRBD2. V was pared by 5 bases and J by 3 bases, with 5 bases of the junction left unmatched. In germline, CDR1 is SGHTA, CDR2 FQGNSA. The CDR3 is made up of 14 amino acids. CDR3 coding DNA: TGTGCCAGCAGCGCCGGTAGCGGGAAAGAGACCCAGTACTTC. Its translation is CASSAGSGKETQYF.

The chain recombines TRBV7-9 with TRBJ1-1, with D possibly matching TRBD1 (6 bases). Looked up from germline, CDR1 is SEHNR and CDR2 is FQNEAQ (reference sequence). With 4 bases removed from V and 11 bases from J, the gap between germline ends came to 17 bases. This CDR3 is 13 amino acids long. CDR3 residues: CASSSSTGGYAFF. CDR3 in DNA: TGTGCCAGCAGCTCATCGACCGGGGGCTATGCTTTCTTT.

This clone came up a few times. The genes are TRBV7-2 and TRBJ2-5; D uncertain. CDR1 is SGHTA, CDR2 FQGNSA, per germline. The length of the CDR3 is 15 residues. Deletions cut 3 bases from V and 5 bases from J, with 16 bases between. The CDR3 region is CASSFAWWIPETQYF. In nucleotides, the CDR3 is TGTGCCAGCAGCTTTGCGTGGTGGATTCCGGAGACCCAGTACTTC.

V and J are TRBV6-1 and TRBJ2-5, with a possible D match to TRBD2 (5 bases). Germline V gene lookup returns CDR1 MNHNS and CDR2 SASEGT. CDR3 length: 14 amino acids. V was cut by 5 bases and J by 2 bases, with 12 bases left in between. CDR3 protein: CASSLASTQETQYF. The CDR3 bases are TGTGCCAGCAGTCTAGCATCGACACAAGAGACCCAGTACTTC.

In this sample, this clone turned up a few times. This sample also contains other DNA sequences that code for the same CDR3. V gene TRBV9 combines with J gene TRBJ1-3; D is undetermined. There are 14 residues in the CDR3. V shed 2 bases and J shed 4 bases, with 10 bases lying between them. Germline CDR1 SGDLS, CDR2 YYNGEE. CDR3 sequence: CASSVQSSGNTIYF. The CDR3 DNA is TGTGCCAGCAGCGTCCAAAGCTCCGGAAACACCATATATTTT.

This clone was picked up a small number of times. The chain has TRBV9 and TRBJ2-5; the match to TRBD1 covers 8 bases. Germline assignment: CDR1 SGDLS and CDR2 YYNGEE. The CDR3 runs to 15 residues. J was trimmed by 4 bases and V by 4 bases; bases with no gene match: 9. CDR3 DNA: TGTGCCAGCAGCTACCTGACAGGGGAGGCAGAGACCCAGTACTTC. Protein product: CASSYLTGEAETQYF.

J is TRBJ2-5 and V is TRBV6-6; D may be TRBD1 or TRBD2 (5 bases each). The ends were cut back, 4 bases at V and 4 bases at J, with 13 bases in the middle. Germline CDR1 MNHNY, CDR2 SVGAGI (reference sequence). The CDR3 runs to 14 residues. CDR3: CASSSGTGRETQYF. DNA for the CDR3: TGTGCCAGCAGTTCCGGGACGGGCCGAGAGACCCAGTACTTC.

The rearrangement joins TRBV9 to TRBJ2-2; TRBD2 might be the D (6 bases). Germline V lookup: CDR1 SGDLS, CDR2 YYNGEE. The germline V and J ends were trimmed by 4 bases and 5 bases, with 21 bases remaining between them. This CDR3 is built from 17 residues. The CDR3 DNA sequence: TGTGCCAGCAGCTTCAGCTCGCGACTAGATAAAACCGGGGAGCTGTTTTTT. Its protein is CASSFSSRLDKTGELFF.

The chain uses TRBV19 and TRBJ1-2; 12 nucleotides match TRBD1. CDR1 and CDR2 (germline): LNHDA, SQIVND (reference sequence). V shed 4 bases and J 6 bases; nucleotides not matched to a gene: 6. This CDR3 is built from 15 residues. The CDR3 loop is CASSTPGQGANGYTF. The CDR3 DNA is TGTGCCAGTAGTACCCCGGGACAGGGGGCTAATGGCTACACCTTC.

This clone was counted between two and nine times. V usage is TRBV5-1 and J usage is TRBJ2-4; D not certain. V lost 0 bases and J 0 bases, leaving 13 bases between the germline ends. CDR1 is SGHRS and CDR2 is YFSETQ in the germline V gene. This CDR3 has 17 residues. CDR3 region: CASSLAARDLAKNIQYF. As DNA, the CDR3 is TGCGCCAGCAGCTTGGCCGCGCGAGATCTAGCCAAAAACATTCAGTACTTC. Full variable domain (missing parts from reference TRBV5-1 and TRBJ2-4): KAGVTQTPRYLIKTRGQQVTLSCSPISGHRSVSWYQQTPGQGLQFLFEYFSETQRNKGNFPGRFSGRQFSNSRSEMNVSTLELGDSALYLCASSLAARDLAKNIQYFGAGTRLSVL.

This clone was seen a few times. Here the CDR3 reads CASSFFSEGNEQYV. For the CDR3, the DNA is TGTGCCAGCAGCTTTTTCTCCGAGGGTAACGAGCAGTACGTC. The rearrangement links TRBV7-9 to TRBJ2-7; D perhaps matches TRBD2 (5 bases). The CDR3 contains 14 residues. Germline V lookup: CDR1 SEHNR, CDR2 FQNEAQ (reference sequence). V shed 3 bases and J shed 5 bases, with 14 bases lying between them.

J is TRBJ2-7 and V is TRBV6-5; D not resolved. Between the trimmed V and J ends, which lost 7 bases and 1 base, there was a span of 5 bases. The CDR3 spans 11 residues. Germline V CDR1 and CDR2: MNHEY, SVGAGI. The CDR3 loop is CASTGSYEQYV. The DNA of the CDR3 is TGTGCCAGCACCGGGTCCTACGAGCAGTACGTC.

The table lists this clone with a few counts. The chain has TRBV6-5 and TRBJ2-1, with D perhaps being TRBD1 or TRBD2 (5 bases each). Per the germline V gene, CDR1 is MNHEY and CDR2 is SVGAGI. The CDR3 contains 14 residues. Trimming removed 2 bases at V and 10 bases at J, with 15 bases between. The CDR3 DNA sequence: TGTGCCAGCAGTTACGAGGGACGGACGGCAGAGCAGTTCTTC. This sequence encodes CASSYEGRTAEQFF.

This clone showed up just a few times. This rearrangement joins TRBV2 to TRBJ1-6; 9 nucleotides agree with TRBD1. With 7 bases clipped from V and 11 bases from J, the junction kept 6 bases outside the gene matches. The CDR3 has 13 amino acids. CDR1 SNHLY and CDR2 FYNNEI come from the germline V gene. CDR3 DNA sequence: TGTGCCAGCAACGTTAGACAGGGGGCACCCCTCCACTTT. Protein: CASNVRQGAPLHF.

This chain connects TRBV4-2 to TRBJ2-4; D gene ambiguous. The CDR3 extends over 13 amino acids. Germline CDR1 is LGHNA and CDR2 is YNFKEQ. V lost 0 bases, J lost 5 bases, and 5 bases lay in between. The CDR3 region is CASSQEPQNIQYF. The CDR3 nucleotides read TGTGCCAGCAGCCAAGAACCCCAAAACATTCAGTACTTC.

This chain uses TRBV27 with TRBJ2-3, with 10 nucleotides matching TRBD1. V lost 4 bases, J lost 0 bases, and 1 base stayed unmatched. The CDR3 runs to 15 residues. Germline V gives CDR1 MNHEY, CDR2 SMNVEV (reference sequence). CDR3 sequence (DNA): TGTGCCAGCAGTTGGGGACAGGGGAGCACAGATACGCAGTATTTT. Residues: CASSWGQGSTDTQYF.

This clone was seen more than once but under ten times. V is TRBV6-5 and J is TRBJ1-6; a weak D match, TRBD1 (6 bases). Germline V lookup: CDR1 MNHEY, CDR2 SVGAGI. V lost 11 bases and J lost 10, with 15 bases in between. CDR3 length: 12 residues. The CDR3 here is CAVGVGGSPLHF. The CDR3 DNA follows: TGTGCCGTCGGAGTGGGGGGCTCACCCCTCCACTTT.

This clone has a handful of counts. The CDR3 DNA sequence: TGTGCCAGTAGTACGGGACCCGACAGGGCCCTGACCTACAATGAGCAGTTCTTC. It specifies CASSTGPDRALTYNEQFF. V gene TRBV19 combines with J gene TRBJ2-1; 7 bases line up with TRBD1. CDR1 and CDR2 from the germline V gene are LNHDA and SQIVND (reference sequence). The V gene end was trimmed by 4 bases and the J gene end by 2 bases; junction bases not matched to a gene: 14. This CDR3 is 18 amino acids long.